The clone carrying this TCR beta chain was observed a handful of times. Antigen unknown. The data derive from a study of CD8 T cells in ankylosing spondylitis. Libraries of TCR beta came from quantitative 5'-RACE with molecular barcodes. TCRdb re-analysed the 5' RACE reads in MiXCR, keeping a single row per CDR3 protein. The table lists 700,000 to 850,000 distinct CDR3 sequences, 10% to 15% of them singletons. Findings and caveats of the study: Disease-associated clones were CD8+ and fairly uncommon in peripheral blood. Seemingly characteristic of ankylosing spondylitis blood was a TCR beta motif consisting of about 8 highly homologous variants.

V was pared by 1 base and J by 7 bases, with 4 bases of the junction left unmatched. The CDR3 covers 14 residues. Germline CDR1 and CDR2: SGHTA and FQGNSA. This receptor was taken from a male donor with ankylosing spondylitis. The chain recombines TRBV7-2 with TRBJ2-1, with 7 positions matching TRBD1. The sequencing sample was made of blood, either unsorted or a sorted T cell fraction (not recorded which). This CDR3 reads CASSLDRGRNEQFF. In DNA form, the CDR3 reads TGTGCCAGCAGCTTAGACAGGGGTCGTAATGAGCAGTTCTTC.